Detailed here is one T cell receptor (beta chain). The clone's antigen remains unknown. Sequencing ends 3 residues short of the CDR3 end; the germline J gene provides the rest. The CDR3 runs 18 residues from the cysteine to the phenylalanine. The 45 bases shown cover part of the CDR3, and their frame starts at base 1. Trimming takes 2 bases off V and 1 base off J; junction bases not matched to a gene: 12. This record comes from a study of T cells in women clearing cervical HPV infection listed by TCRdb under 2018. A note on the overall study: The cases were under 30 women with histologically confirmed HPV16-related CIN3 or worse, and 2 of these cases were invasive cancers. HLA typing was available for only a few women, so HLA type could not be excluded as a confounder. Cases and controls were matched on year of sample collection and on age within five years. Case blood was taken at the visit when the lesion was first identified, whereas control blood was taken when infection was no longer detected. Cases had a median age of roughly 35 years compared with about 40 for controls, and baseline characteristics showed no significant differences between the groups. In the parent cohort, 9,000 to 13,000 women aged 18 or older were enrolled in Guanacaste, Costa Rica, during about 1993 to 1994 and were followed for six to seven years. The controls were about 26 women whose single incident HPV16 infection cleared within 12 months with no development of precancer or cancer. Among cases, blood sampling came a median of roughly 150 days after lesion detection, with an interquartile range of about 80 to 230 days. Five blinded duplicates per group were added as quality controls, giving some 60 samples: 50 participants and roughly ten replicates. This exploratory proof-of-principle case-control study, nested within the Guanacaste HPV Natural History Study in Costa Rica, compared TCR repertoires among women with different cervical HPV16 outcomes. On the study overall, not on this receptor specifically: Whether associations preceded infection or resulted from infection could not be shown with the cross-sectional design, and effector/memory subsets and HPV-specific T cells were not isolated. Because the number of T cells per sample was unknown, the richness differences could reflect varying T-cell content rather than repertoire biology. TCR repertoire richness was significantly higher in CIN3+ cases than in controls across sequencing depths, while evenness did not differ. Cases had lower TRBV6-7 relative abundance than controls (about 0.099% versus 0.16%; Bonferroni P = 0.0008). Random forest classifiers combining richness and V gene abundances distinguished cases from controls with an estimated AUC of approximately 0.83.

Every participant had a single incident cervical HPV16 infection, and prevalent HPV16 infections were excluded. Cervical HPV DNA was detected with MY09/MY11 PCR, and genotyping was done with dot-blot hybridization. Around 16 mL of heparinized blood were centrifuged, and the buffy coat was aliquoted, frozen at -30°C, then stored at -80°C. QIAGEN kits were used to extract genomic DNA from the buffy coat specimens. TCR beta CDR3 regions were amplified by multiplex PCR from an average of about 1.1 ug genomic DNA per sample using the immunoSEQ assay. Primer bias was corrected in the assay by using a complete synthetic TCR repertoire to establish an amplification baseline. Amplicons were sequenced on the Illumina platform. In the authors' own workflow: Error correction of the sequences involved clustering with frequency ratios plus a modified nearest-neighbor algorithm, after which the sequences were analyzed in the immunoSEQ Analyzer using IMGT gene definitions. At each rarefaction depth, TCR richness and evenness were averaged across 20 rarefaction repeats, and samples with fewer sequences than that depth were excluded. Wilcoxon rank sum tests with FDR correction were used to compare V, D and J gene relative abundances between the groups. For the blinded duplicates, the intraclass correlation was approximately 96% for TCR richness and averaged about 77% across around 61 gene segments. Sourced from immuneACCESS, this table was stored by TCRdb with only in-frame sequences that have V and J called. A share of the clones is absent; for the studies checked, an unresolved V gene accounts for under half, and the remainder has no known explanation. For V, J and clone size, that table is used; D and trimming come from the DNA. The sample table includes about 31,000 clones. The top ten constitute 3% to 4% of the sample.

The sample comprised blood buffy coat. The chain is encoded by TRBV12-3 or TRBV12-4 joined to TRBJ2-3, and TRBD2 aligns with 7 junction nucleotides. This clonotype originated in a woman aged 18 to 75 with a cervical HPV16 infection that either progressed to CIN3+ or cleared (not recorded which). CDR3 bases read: TGTGCCAGCAGTTTAAAAGTGACTAGCCGGACTCGCACAGATACG. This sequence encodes CASSLKVTSRTRTDT. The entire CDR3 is CASSLKVTSRTRTDTQYF.